The text below deals with one T cell receptor (beta chain). The target antigen is unknown. This sample was included in a study of shared clonotypes between healthy human individuals. Clones were sequenced by immunoSEQ multiplex PCR, and TCRdb holds only the in-frame ones, with some missing. The sample carries about 1.5 million clones, 95% to 99% recorded once. The study, taken as a whole, reports: Naive subsets, compared against memory subsets, generally had larger estimated richness values.

CDR3 length equals 14 residues. Germline CDR1 SGHRS, CDR2 YFSETQ. Trimming took off 0 bases at V and 7 bases at J, with 13 bases between the two ends. The chain carries TRBV5-1 and TRBJ1-2; D is ambiguous. Sequencing input: naive CD4+ T cells sorted from blood. Noted subset: CD45RA+ positively selected. The receptor was isolated from a man aged 25 to 40 in good health. The CDR3 reads CASSLGVTASGYTF. The CDR3 nucleotides are TGCGCCAGCAGCTTGGGCGTCACAGCATCTGGCTACACCTTC. The full variable domain, in which reference TRBV5-1 and TRBJ1-2 provide the parts outside the CDR3, is KAGVTQTPRYLIKTRGQQVTLSCSPISGHRSVSWYQQTPGQGLQFLFEYFSETQRNKGNFPGRFSGRQFSNSRSEMNVSTLELGDSALYLCASSLGVTASGYTFGSGTRLTVV.